Following are 18 T cell receptor beta chains from one sample sequenced in a study of blood T cell repertoires in COVID-19. Profiled with immunoSEQ multiplex PCR; TCRdb holds only in-frame clones, not every one. The sample consists of around 150,000 clones, 88% of them appearing once. The sample was peripheral blood. The receptors come from a man between 50 and 59 years old with active or convalescent COVID-19.

The genes are TRBV7-9 and TRBJ1-1; D not certain. Germline assignment: CDR1 SEHNR and CDR2 FQNEAQ (reference sequence). V lost 5 bases, J lost 1 base, and 8 bases lay in between. CDR3 size: 13 residues. The DNA for the CDR3 is TGTGCCAGCAGCCCCTCCGGGAACACTGAAGCTTTCTTT. It specifies CASSPSGNTEAFF.

This chain uses TRBV6-5 with TRBJ1-1; 7 bases are a match to TRBD1. Germline V gene lookup returns CDR1 MNHEY and CDR2 SVGAGI. The CDR3 length is 12 residues. V shed 2 bases, J shed 8 bases, and the junction held 2 bases outside the gene matches. CDR3 coding DNA: TGTGCCAGCAGTTACCGGGACAGAGAAGCTTTCTTT. This codes for CASSYRDREAFF.

The DNA of the CDR3 is TGTGCCAGCAGCGTAGAGGGACTAGTAAAGGTGAATGAGCAGTTCTTC. It translates to CASSVEGLVKVNEQFF. V gene TRBV9 combines with J gene TRBJ2-1; 8 nucleotides agree with TRBD2. The CDR3 extends over 16 amino acids. Per the germline V gene, CDR1 is SGDLS and CDR2 is YYNGEE. V lost 0 bases to trimming and J lost 7 bases; unmatched junction nucleotides: 9. The full variable domain, with the rest looked up from reference TRBV9 and TRBJ2-1, is DSGVTQTPKHLITATGQRVTLRCSPRSGDLSVYWYQQSLDQGLQFLIQYYNGEERAKGNILERFSAQQFPDLHSELNLSSLELGDSALYFCASSVEGLVKVNEQFFGPGTRLTVL.

The chain has TRBV5-4 and TRBJ2-1; 10 bases are a match to TRBD2. Germline CDR1 reads SGHNT; CDR2 reads YYREEE (reference sequence). The CDR3 contains 15 residues. The J segment lost 7 bases and the V segment lost 4 bases, leaving 8 bases of the junction unmatched. The chain's CDR3 is CASSRKTSGPNEQFF. The CDR3 DNA follows: TGTGCCAGCAGCCGGAAGACTAGCGGGCCTAATGAGCAGTTCTTC.

The chain combines TRBV4-3 with TRBJ2-7, with 11 bases matching TRBD2. The junction had 8 bases not matched to a gene; V was cut back by 4 bases and J by 3 bases. CDR3 size: 16 residues. CDR1 is LGHNA, CDR2 YSLEER, per germline. The CDR3 loop reads CASSRTGTSGVYEQYF. The CDR3 bases are TGCGCCAGCAGCCGCACCGGGACTAGCGGCGTCTACGAGCAGTACTTC.

The rearrangement links TRBV18 to TRBJ1-5, with a tentative D call TRBD1 (6 bases). V gave up 6 bases and J gave up 7 bases, with 16 bases separating them. The CDR3 length is 14 residues. Germline V lookup: CDR1 KGHSH, CDR2 LQKENI. The CDR3 sequence: CASSKTGPGQPQHF. The DNA for the CDR3 is TGTGCCAGCTCGAAGACAGGCCCCGGGCAGCCCCAGCATTTT. The entire variable domain, with the rest obtained from reference TRBV18 and TRBJ1-5, is as follows: NAGVMQNPRHLVRRRGQEARLRCSPMKGHSHVYWYRQLPEEGLKFMVYLQKENIIDESGMPKERFSAEFPKEGPSILRIQQVVRGDSAAYFCASSKTGPGQPQHFGDGTRLSIL.

DNA for the CDR3: TGTGCCAGCAGCTTGGAGCAGGGGGCTCGTTCACCCCTCCACTTT. Its translation: CASSLEQGARSPLHF. The rearrangement uses TRBV5-8 and TRBJ1-6, with 8 positions matching TRBD1. Germline trimming cut 0 bases from V and 9 bases from J; bases unmatched to any gene: 5. This CDR3 comprises 15 residues. The germline gives CDR1 SGHTS, CDR2 YDEGEE. The full variable domain, its missing parts supplied by reference TRBV5-8 and TRBJ1-6, is EAGVTQSPTHLIKTRGQQATLRCSPISGHTSVYWYQQALGLGLQFLLWYDEGEERNRGNFPPRFSGRQFPNYSSELNVNALELEDSALYLCASSLEQGARSPLHFGNGTRLTVT.

V and J are TRBV24-1 and TRBJ2-3, with D perhaps matching TRBD1 (6 bases). This CDR3 is 15 amino acids long. The germline CDR1 and CDR2 sequences are KGHDR and SFDVKD. V was cut by 6 bases and J by 2 bases, with 14 bases left in between. The DNA of the CDR3 is TGTGCCACCAGTAAGGCAGGGGATATCACAGATACGCAGTATTTT. It codes for CATSKAGDITDTQYF.

The V gene is TRBV28, the J gene TRBJ1-3, with 9 nucleotides matching TRBD1. This CDR3 region has 19 residues. Looked up from germline, CDR1 is MDHEN and CDR2 is SYDVKM. The ends lost 3 bases at V and 2 bases at J; junction bases unmatched: 14. The CDR3 DNA reads as TGTGCCAGCAGTTTGGGTGGGACAGGGCCCACCAGGCCTGGAAACACCATATATTTT. This sequence encodes CASSLGGTGPTRPGNTIYF.

The CDR3 here is CASSSPEPGGNEKLFF. CDR3 bases: TGTGCCAGCAGTTCGCCGGAGCCGGGGGGTAATGAAAAACTGTTTTTT. The chain carries TRBV27 and TRBJ1-4, with D possibly being TRBD1 (5 bases). V gave up 4 bases and J gave up 4 bases, with 16 bases separating them. CDR3 length: 16 amino acids. Germline V lookup: CDR1 MNHEY, CDR2 SMNVEV (reference sequence).

The chain joins TRBV25-1 to TRBJ1-1, with D possibly being TRBD1 (5 bases). Trimming left V 7 bases short and J 3 bases short, with 15 bases between. CDR1 is MGHDK, CDR2 SYGVNS, per germline. The CDR3 spans 14 residues. The CDR3 coding sequence is TGTGCCAGCAACGGCAGGGTAGGGCACACTGAAGCTTTCTTT. Amino acid sequence: CASNGRVGHTEAFF.

This sequence joins TRBV28 and TRBJ1-1; D call uncertain. The V gene's germline CDR1 is MDHEN and CDR2 SYDVKM. CDR3 length: 15 amino acids. V dropped 4 bases and J dropped 4 bases, with 16 bases sitting between them. The chain's CDR3 is CASSSGGGDGTEAFF. For the CDR3, the DNA is TGTGCCAGCAGTTCCGGAGGCGGGGATGGCACTGAAGCTTTCTTT. Filled out from reference TRBV28 and TRBJ1-1, the complete variable domain reads DVKVTQSSRYLVKRTGEKVFLECVQDMDHENMFWYRQDPGLGLRLIYFSYDVKMKEKGDIPEGYSVSREKKERFSLILESASTNQTSMYLCASSSGGGDGTEAFFGQGTRLTVV.

This rearrangement joins TRBV7-6 to TRBJ2-7; 10 positions match TRBD1. The germline CDR1 and CDR2 sequences are SGHVS and FNYEAQ. V gave up 1 base and J gave up 5 bases; unmatched junction bases: 5. The CDR3 contains 15 residues. In DNA form, the CDR3 reads TGTGCCAGCAGCTTAGGGGGACAGGGGTACCACGAGCAGTACTTC. This sequence encodes CASSLGGQGYHEQYF.

The rearrangement uses TRBV6-6 and TRBJ1-3; D perhaps matches TRBD1 (6 bases). The germline V gene encodes CDR1 MNHNY and CDR2 SVGAGI (reference sequence). The CDR3 covers 14 residues. The V and J ends lost 11 bases and 0 bases respectively, with 14 bases between them. CDR3 sequence reads: CASATGSSGNTIYF. In DNA form, the CDR3 reads TGTGCCTCTGCGACAGGCAGCTCTGGAAACACCATATATTTT.

V gene TRBV2 combines with J gene TRBJ2-7; D ambiguous. The V gene lost 4 bases and the J gene lost 3 bases, with 10 bases spanning the gap. The CDR3 loop spans 13 amino acids. Germline V gene data show CDR1 as SNHLY and CDR2 as FYNNEI. In DNA form, the CDR3 reads TGTGCCAGCAGTGGCAGTCCCTTCTACGAGCAGTACTTC. Translated, it gives CASSGSPFYEQYF.

This chain connects TRBV10-3 to TRBJ1-1; the match to TRBD1 covers 9 bases. This CDR3 region has 12 residues. V shed 10 bases and J 5 bases; nucleotides not matched to a gene: 5. Per germline, CDR1 ENHRY and CDR2 SYGVKD. As DNA, the CDR3 is TGTGCCACGACAGGGGGTTTGACTGAAGCTTTCTTT. Translated, it gives CATTGGLTEAFF.

The V and J genes are TRBV7-3 and TRBJ2-5; D perhaps matches TRBD2 (6 bases). V was shortened by 2 bases and J by 5 bases, with 12 bases between the two germline ends. CDR1 SGHTA and CDR2 FQGTGA come from the germline V gene. CDR3 length: 14 amino acids. CDR3 region: CASSLAGPGETQYF. Here the CDR3 DNA reads TGTGCCAGCAGCTTAGCGGGACCGGGGGAGACCCAGTACTTC.

The chain recombines TRBV2 with TRBJ2-5; 10 bases fit TRBD1. Germline V CDR1 and CDR2: SNHLY, FYNNEI. The CDR3 is 15 residues long. The J segment lost 3 bases and the V segment lost 5 bases, leaving 6 bases of the junction unmatched. The chain's CDR3 is CASSFDRGLKETQYF. The DNA for the CDR3 is TGTGCCAGCAGTTTCGACAGGGGGCTTAAAGAGACCCAGTACTTC.